Detailed here is one T cell receptor (beta chain). This sample is drawn from a study of blood T cell repertoires in COVID-19. Study overall: The samples span acute and convalescent COVID-19 from the United States, Italy and Spain.

Germline CDR1 is LNHDA and CDR2 is SQIVND (reference sequence). V was trimmed by 6 bases and J by 6 bases, leaving 11 bases between them. The CDR3 loop spans 12 amino acids. Participants were aged roughly 18 to 90 years, lived in roughly 23 US areas, and enrolled virtually. Authors' processing steps: Amplified reference gene primers provided the basis for estimating nucleated cell counts. The protocol was immunoSEQ multiplex PCR, while the TCRdb copy is restricted to in-frame clones and leaves out a portion. The V and J calls and clone size were taken over from that table, and D and trimming were inferred from the DNA. The sample shows some 500,000 clones, around nine tenths of them seen only once.

The source material was PBMCs or T cells enriched from blood (not recorded which). J is TRBJ1-2 and V is TRBV19; D remains ambiguous. The sequence derives from a woman in her forties who had recovered from COVID-19. The chain's CDR3 is CASRLVPDGYTF. CDR3 sequence (DNA): TGTGCCAGTAGACTGGTACCTGATGGCTACACCTTC.